This T cell receptor beta chain was sequenced during a study of T-cell memory formation after mild COVID-19. Trimming took off 2 bases at V and 0 bases at J, with 26 bases between the two ends. The germline V gene has CDR1 MNHEY and CDR2 SVGAGI. This CDR3 has 21 amino acids. TCRdb itself ran the 5' RACE reads through MiXCR, one entry per CDR3 protein. Of fewer than 600,000 distinct CDR3 sequences listed, about a fifth are singletons. Points from the study as a whole: Most CD4+ clones that shrank were in CM and EM, while CD8+ ones turned up in EMRA. Second-wave clones with a day 37 peak had unconfirmed SARS-CoV-2 specificity.

There are many counts of this clonotype. The target antigen is unknown. The sample taken for sequencing was PBMCs or a T cell subset sorted from them (not recorded which). The TCR was taken from an adult woman who had mild COVID-19 (a few samples of this study predate the infection). Cell type and time point are not known. This chain connects TRBV6-5 to TRBJ2-4; D gene uncertain. The DNA of the CDR3 is TGTGCCAGCAGTTACCCCCCAGGCGTGGTCCAAGGGCTACTAGCCAAAAACATTCAGTACTTC. It codes for CASSYPPGVVQGLLAKNIQYF.